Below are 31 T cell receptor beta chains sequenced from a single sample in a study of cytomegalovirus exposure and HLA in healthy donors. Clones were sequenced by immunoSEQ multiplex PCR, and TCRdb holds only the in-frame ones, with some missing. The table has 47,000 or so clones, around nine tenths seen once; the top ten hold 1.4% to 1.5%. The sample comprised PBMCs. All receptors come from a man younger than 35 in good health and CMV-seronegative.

The CDR3 coding sequence is TGTGCCAGCAGTATCCATCTCAGGGGACGTTACGAGCAGTACTTC. Translated: CASSIHLRGRYEQYF. The V and J genes are TRBV28 and TRBJ2-7; a weak D match, TRBD1 (6 bases). Looked up from germline, CDR1 is MDHEN and CDR2 is SYDVKM. The ends were cut back, 5 bases at V and 4 bases at J, with 18 bases in the middle. CDR3 length equals 15 residues.

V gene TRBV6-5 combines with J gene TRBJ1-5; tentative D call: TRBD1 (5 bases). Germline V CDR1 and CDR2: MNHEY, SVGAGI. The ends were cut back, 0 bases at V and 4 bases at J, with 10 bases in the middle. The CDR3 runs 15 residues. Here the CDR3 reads CASSYSGGENQPQHF. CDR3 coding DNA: TGTGCCAGCAGTTACTCGGGAGGGGAGAATCAGCCCCAGCATTTT.

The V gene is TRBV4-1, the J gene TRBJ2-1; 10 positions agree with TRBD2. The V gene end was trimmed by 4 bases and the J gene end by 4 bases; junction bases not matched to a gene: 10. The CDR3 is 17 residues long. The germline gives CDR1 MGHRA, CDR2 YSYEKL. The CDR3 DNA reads TGCGCCAGCAGCCCCACCCTTAATAGCGGGAGGTACAATGAGCAGTTCTTC. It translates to CASSPTLNSGRYNEQFF.

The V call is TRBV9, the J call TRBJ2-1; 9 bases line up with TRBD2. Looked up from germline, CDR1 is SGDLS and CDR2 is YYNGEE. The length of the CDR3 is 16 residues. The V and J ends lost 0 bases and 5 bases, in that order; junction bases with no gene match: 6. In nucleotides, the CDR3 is TGTGCCAGCAGCGTAGCGGGGACTAGCAGAAACAATGAGCAGTTCTTC. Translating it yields CASSVAGTSRNNEQFF.

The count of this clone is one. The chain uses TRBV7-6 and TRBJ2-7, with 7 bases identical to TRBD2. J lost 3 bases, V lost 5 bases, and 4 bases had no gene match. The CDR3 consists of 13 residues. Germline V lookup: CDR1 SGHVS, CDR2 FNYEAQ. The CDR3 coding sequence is TGTGCCAGCAGCCTAGGGAGGGACTACGAGCAGTACTTC. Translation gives CASSLGRDYEQYF.

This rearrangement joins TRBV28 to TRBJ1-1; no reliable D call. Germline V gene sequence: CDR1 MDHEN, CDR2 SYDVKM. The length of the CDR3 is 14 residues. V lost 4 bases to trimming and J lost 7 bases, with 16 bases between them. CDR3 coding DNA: TGTGCCAGCAGTTCTGGACTTCTTCGAGTTGAAGCTTTCTTT. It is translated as CASSSGLLRVEAFF.

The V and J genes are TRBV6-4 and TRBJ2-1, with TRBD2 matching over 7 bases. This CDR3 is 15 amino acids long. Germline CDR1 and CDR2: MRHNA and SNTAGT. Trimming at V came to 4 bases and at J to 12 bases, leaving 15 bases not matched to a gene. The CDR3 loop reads CASSVLGLWVWAQFF. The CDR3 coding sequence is TGTGCCAGCAGTGTCTTGGGACTATGGGTTTGGGCGCAGTTCTTC.

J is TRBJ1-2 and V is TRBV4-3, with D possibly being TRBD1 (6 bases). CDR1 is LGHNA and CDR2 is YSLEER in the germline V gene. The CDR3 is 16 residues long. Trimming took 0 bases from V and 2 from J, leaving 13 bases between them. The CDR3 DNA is TGCGCCAGCAGCCAAGATCTTACAGGGAGAAACTATGGCTACACCTTC. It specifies CASSQDLTGRNYGYTF.

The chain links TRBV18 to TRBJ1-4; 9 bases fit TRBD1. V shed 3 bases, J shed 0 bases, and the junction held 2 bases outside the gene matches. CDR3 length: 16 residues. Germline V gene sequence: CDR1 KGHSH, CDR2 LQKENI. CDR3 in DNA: TGTGCCAGCTCACCCCGGACAGGGGCAACTAATGAAAAACTGTTTTTT. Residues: CASSPRTGATNEKLFF.

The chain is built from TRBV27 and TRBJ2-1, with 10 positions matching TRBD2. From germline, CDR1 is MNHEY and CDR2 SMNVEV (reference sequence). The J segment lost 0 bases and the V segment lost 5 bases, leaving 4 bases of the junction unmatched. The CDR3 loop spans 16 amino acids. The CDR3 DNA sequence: TGTGCCAGCAGTATTAGCGGGAGGTCCTCCTACAATGAGCAGTTCTTC. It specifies CASSISGRSSYNEQFF.

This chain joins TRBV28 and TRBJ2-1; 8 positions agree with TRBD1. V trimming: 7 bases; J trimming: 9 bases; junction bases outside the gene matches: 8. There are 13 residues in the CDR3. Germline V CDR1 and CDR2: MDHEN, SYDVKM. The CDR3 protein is CASTRQGSAEQFF. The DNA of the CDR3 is TGTGCCAGCACCCGACAGGGGTCGGCTGAGCAGTTCTTC.

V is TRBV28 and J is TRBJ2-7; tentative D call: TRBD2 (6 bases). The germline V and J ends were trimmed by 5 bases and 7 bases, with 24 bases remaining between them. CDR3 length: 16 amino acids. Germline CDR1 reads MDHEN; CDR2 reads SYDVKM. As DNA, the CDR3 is TGTGCCAGCAGTCCCACGGGGCGGGGCCTGAAGGGTGAGCAGTACTTC. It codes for CASSPTGRGLKGEQYF. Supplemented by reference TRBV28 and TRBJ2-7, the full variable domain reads DVKVTQSSRYLVKRTGEKVFLECVQDMDHENMFWYRQDPGLGLRLIYFSYDVKMKEKGDIPEGYSVSREKKERFSLILESASTNQTSMYLCASSPTGRGLKGEQYFGPGTRLTVT.

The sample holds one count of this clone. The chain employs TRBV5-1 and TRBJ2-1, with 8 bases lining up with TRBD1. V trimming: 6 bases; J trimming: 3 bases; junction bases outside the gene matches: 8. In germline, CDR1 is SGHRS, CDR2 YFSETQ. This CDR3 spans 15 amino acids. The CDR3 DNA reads TGCGCCAGCACCCTGGACAGGGCCTTCTACAATGAGCAGTTCTTC. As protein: CASTLDRAFYNEQFF.

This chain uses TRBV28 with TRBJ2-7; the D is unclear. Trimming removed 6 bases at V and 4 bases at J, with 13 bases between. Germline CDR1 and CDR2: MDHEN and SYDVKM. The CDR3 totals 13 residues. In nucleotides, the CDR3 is TGTGCCAGCAGCCGACTGGTCTTGTACGAGCAGTACTTC. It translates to CASSRLVLYEQYF.

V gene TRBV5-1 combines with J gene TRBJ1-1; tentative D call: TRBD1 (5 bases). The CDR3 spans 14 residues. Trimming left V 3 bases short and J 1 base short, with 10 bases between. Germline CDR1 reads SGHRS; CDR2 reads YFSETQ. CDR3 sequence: CASSSSTGNTEAFF. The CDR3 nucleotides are TGCGCCAGCAGCTCCTCCACAGGGAACACTGAAGCTTTCTTT.

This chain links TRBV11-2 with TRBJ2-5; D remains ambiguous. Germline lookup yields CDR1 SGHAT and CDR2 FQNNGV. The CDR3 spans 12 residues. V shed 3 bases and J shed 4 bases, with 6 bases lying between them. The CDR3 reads CASSLGLETQYF. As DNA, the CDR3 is TGTGCCAGCAGCTTGGGCTTAGAGACCCAGTACTTC.

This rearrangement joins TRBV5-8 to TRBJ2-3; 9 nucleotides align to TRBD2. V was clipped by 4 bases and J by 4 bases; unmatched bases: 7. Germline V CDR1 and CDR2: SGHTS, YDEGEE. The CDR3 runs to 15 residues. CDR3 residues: CASSPGLAKPDTQYF. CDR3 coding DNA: TGTGCCAGCAGCCCGGGACTAGCTAAGCCAGATACGCAGTATTTT.

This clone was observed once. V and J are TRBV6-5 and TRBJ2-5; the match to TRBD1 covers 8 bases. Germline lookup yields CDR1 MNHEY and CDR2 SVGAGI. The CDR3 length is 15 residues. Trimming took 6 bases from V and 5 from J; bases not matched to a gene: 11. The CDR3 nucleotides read TGTGCCAGCAGACCCCAAATCAGGGGGCGGGAGACCCAGTACTTC. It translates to CASRPQIRGRETQYF.

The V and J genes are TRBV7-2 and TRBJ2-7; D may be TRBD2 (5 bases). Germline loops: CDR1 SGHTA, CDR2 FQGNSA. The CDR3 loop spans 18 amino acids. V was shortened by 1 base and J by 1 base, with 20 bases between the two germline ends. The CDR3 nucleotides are TGTGCCAGCAGCTTAGTCCCACTTTCCTTGTCGGGGTCCTACGAGCAGTACTTC. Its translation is CASSLVPLSLSGSYEQYF.

CDR3 DNA: TGTGCCAGCAGTCGGAGCGCGAACACCGGGGAGCTGTTTTTT. Its protein product is CASSRSANTGELFF. V and J are TRBV27 and TRBJ2-2, with D unresolved. Looked up from germline, CDR1 is MNHEY and CDR2 is SMNVEV (reference sequence). With 5 bases removed from V and 0 bases from J, the gap between germline ends came to 7 bases. The CDR3 covers 14 residues.

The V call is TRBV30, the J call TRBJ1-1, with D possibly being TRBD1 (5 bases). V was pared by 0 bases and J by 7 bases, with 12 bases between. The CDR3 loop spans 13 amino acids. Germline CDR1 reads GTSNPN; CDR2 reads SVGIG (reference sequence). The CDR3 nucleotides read TGTGCCTGGAGTGTATCAGGAGACAGTGAAGCTTTCTTT. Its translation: CAWSVSGDSEAFF.

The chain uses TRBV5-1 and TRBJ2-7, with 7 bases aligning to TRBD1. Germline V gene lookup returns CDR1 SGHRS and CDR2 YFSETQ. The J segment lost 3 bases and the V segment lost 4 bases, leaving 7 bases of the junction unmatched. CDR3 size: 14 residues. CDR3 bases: TGCGCCAGCAGCCATAGACAGGGAAGCTACGAGCAGTACTTC. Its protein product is CASSHRQGSYEQYF.

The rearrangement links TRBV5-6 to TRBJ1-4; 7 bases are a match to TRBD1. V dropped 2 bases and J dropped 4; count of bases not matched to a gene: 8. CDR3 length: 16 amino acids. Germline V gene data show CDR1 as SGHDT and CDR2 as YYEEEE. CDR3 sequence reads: CASSFLRGQSNEKLFF. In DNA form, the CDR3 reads TGTGCCAGCAGCTTCTTGAGGGGGCAGAGTAATGAAAAACTGTTTTTT.

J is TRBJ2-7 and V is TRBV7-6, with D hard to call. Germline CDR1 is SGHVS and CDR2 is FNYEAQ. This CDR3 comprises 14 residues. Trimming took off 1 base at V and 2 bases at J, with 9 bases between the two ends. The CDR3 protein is CASSLGAPPYEQYF. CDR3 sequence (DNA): TGTGCCAGCAGCTTAGGGGCCCCCCCCTACGAGCAGTACTTC.

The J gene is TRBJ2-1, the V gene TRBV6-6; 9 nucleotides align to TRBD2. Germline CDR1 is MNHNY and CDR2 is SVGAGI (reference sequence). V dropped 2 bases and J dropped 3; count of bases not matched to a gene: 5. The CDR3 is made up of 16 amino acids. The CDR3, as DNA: TGTGCCAGCAGTTACCCGACTAGCGGAGTCTACAATGAGCAGTTCTTC. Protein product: CASSYPTSGVYNEQFF.

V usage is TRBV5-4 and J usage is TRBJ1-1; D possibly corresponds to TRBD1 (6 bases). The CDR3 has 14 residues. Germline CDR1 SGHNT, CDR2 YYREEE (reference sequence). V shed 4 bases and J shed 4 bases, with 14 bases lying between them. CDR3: CASSPLPGATEAFF. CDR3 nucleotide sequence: TGTGCCAGCAGCCCCCTGCCAGGGGCCACTGAAGCTTTCTTT.

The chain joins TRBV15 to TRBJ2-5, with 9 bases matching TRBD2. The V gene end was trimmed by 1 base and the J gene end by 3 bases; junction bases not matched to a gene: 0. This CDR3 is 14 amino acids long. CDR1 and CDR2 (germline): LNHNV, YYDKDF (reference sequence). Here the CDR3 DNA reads TGTGCCACCAGCAGAGGACTAGCGGAAGAGACCCAGTACTTC. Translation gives CATSRGLAEETQYF.

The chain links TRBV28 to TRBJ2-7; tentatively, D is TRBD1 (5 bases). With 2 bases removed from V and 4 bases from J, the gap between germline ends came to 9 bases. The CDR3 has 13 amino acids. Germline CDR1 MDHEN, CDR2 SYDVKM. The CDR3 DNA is TGTGCCAGCAGTTTAAGGGGTCGGTACGAGCAGTACTTC. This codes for CASSLRGRYEQYF.

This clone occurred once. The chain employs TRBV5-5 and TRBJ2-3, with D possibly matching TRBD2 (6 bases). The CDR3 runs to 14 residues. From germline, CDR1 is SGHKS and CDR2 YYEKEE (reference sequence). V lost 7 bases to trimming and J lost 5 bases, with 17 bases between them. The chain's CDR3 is CASAAGIVVDTQYF. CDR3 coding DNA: TGTGCCAGCGCGGCGGGAATTGTCGTAGATACGCAGTATTTT.

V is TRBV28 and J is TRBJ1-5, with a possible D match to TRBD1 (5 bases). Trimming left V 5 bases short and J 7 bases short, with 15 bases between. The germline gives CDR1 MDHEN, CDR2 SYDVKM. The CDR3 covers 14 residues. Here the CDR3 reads CASSHRQGGQPQHF. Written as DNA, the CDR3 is TGTGCCAGCAGTCACCGGCAGGGAGGACAGCCCCAGCATTTT.

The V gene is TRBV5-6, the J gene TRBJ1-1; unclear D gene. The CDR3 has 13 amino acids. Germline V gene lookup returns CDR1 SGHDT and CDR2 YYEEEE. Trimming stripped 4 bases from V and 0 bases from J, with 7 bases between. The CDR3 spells CASSPSVNTEAFF. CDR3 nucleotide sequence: TGTGCCAGCAGCCCGTCTGTGAACACTGAAGCTTTCTTT.